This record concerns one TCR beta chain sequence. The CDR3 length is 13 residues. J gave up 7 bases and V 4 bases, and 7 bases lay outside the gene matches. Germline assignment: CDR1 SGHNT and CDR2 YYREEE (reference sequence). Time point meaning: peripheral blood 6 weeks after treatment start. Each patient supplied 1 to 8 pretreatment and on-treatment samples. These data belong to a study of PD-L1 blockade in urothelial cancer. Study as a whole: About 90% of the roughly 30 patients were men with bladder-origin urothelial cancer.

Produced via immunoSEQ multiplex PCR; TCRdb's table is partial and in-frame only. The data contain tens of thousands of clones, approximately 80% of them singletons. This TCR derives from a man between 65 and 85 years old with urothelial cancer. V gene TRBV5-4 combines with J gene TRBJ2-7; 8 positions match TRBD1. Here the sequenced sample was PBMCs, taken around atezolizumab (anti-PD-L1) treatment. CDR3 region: CASSDRRGLEQYF. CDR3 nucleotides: TGTGCCAGCAGCGACCGCAGGGGGCTGGAGCAGTACTTC.